The 30 T cell receptor beta chains below were found in one sample sequenced in a study of T cell changes during pregnancy in multiple sclerosis. Repertoires were generated with immunoSEQ multiplex PCR, while TCRdb's copy carries only in-frame clones and drops some. The table shows roughly 89,000 clones, with 90% to 95% occurring only once. The sample in question was peripheral blood, obtained in the first trimester of pregnancy. These receptors all come from a female donor with multiple sclerosis, enrolled in a pregnancy study.

This sequence joins TRBV5-8 and TRBJ2-3; no reliable D call. The germline gives CDR1 SGHTS, CDR2 YDEGEE. The CDR3 has 14 amino acids. V was trimmed by 3 bases and J by 0 bases, leaving 8 bases between them. CDR3 DNA sequence: TGTGCCAGCAGCTCGGGTCCTAGCACAGATACGCAGTATTTT. Translation gives CASSSGPSTDTQYF.

The rearrangement links TRBV7-9 to TRBJ1-2, with 8 bases aligning to TRBD1. V shed 5 bases and J 6 bases; nucleotides not matched to a gene: 5. The germline V gene encodes CDR1 SEHNR and CDR2 FQNEAQ (reference sequence). CDR3 size: 13 residues. The CDR3 DNA reads TGTGCCAGCAGCGATCAGGGGGCGAATGGCTACACCTTC. Its protein is CASSDQGANGYTF.

This chain uses TRBV7-9 with TRBJ2-3; TRBD2 might be the D (5 bases). V gave up 3 bases and J gave up 3 bases, with 10 bases separating them. Per the germline V gene, CDR1 is SEHNR and CDR2 is FQNEAQ (reference sequence). CDR3 size: 14 residues. CDR3 sequence reads: CASSFPGTTDTQYF. The CDR3 DNA sequence: TGTGCCAGCAGCTTTCCGGGAACGACAGATACGCAGTATTTT. Full variable domain (rest looked up from reference TRBV7-9 and TRBJ2-3): DTGVSQNPRHKITKRGQNVTFRCDPISEHNRLYWYRQTLGQGPEFLTYFQNEAQLEKSRLLSDRFSAERPKGSFSTLEIQRTEQGDSAMYLCASSFPGTTDTQYFGPGTRLTVL.

CDR3 sequence reads: CASSLLLRGEPYEQYF. CDR3 coding DNA: TGTGCCAGCAGCTTGCTCCTCCGGGGGGAACCCTACGAGCAGTACTTC. The genes are TRBV7-6 and TRBJ2-7, with 7 bases that match TRBD2. There are 16 residues in the CDR3. V trimming: 3 bases; J trimming: 2 bases; junction bases outside the gene matches: 10. The germline gives CDR1 SGHVS, CDR2 FNYEAQ.

J is TRBJ2-7 and V is TRBV29-1; 8 nucleotides align to TRBD1. CDR3 size: 12 residues. Looked up from germline, CDR1 is SQVTM and CDR2 is ANQGSEA. The V gene end was trimmed by 7 bases and the J gene end by 3 bases; junction bases not matched to a gene: 5. The CDR3 DNA sequence: TGCAGCGGAGGACAGGGATTCTACGAGCAGTACTTC. It specifies CSGGQGFYEQYF.

The chain uses TRBV4-1 and TRBJ2-5; D call uncertain. CDR1 MGHRA and CDR2 YSYEKL come from the germline V gene. The CDR3 is made up of 13 amino acids. V was trimmed by 1 base and J by 2 bases, leaving 5 bases between them. In DNA, the CDR3 is TGCGCCAGCAGCCAAGGACAACAAGAGACCCAGTACTTC. Protein: CASSQGQQETQYF.

CDR3 nucleotide sequence: TGTGCCAGCAGCGTAGAGGGACAGAGCTACGAGCAGTACTTC. This encodes CASSVEGQSYEQYF. This chain uses TRBV9 with TRBJ2-7, with 7 bases identical to TRBD1. The V segment lost 0 bases and the J segment 3 bases; nucleotides outside the gene matches: 3. Germline CDR1 reads SGDLS; CDR2 reads YYNGEE. This CDR3 contains 14 residues.

This sequence joins TRBV6-1 and TRBJ2-3; 8 bases fit TRBD1. The V gene's germline CDR1 is MNHNS and CDR2 SASEGT. This CDR3 comprises 15 residues. With 1 base clipped from V and 3 bases from J, the junction kept 3 bases outside the gene matches. Written as DNA, the CDR3 is TGTGCCAGCAGTGAAGGACAGGGGTTGACAGATACGCAGTATTTT. Translation: CASSEGQGLTDTQYF.

This chain joins TRBV10-2 and TRBJ2-4; maybe TRBD2 (5 bases). The CDR3 length is 12 residues. Trimming removed 6 bases at V and 8 bases at J, with 11 bases between. From germline, CDR1 is WSHSY and CDR2 SAAADI. The CDR3 sequence is CASSRDGDIQYF. CDR3 nucleotide sequence: TGCGCCAGCAGCCGGGATGGGGACATTCAGTACTTC.

The chain joins TRBV5-6 to TRBJ1-3; 7 positions agree with TRBD1. The V segment lost 4 bases and the J segment 1 base; nucleotides outside the gene matches: 11. The length of the CDR3 is 17 residues. The V gene's germline CDR1 is SGHDT and CDR2 YYEEEE. As DNA, the CDR3 is TGTGCCAGCAGCCGCACGACAGGGTCGGGTTCTGGAAACACCATATATTTT. Its translation is CASSRTTGSGSGNTIYF. The full variable domain, with the rest looked up from reference TRBV5-6 and TRBJ1-3, is DAGVTQSPTHLIKTRGQQVTLRCSPKSGHDTVSWYQQALGQGPQFIFQYYEEEERQRGNFPDRFSGHQFPNYSSELNVNALLLGDSALYLCASSRTTGSGSGNTIYFGEGSWLTVV.

This clone was counted between two and nine times. The J gene is TRBJ1-6, the V gene TRBV27; possibly TRBD1 for D (6 bases). CDR3 length: 12 amino acids. CDR1 MNHEY and CDR2 SMNVEV come from the germline V gene (reference sequence). V dropped 6 bases and J dropped 10 bases, with 10 bases sitting between them. In nucleotides, the CDR3 is TGTGCCAGCAGACAGGGTACGTCACCCCTCCACTTT. Translation: CASRQGTSPLHF.

This chain uses TRBV5-1 with TRBJ2-5, with TRBD1 identical over 9 bases. CDR1 is SGHRS, CDR2 YFSETQ, per germline. V gave up 4 bases and J gave up 3 bases; unmatched junction bases: 4. This CDR3 contains 14 residues. CDR3 in DNA: TGCGCCAGCAGCAAGGGACAGGGAGAAGAGACCCAGTACTTC. Translating gives CASSKGQGEETQYF.

V is TRBV5-1 and J is TRBJ2-1; 10 bases are a match to TRBD1. CDR1 and CDR2 (germline): SGHRS, YFSETQ. The ends lost 6 bases at V and 4 bases at J; junction bases unmatched: 7. The CDR3 runs to 15 residues. In DNA form, the CDR3 reads TGCGCCAGCACTACGGACAGGGGGATTTACAATGAGCAGTTCTTC. This encodes CASTTDRGIYNEQFF.

This chain uses TRBV29-1 with TRBJ1-2; D call uncertain. The germline V gene has CDR1 SQVTM and CDR2 ANQGSEA. The CDR3 spans 12 residues. Trimming removed 1 base from V and 5 bases from J, with 8 bases in between. DNA of the CDR3: TGCAGCGTTGAAGTGGGCGCATATGGCTACACCTTC. Its translation is CSVEVGAYGYTF.

The rearrangement links TRBV4-1 to TRBJ2-1; possible D gene TRBD2, 5 bases. V shed 1 base and J shed 8 bases, with 12 bases lying between them. The germline V gene encodes CDR1 MGHRA and CDR2 YSYEKL. The CDR3 runs 14 residues. CDR3 DNA sequence: TGCGCCAGCAGCCAAGTAGCGAGGCCGGATGAGCAGTTCTTC. Its protein is CASSQVARPDEQFF.

This chain uses TRBV9 with TRBJ2-3; weak D call: TRBD2 (6 bases). Germline lookup yields CDR1 SGDLS and CDR2 YYNGEE. This CDR3 comprises 18 residues. V lost 1 base and J lost 3, with 21 bases in between. The CDR3 region has the DNA TGTGCCAGCAGCGTACTCTCAACGGGACTGAGGAAAACAGATACGCAGTATTTT. Amino acid sequence: CASSVLSTGLRKTDTQYF.

CDR3 DNA sequence: TGTGCCAGCAGCTCCCCAGGGGGCGCCAGGGCTGGGGCCAACGTCCTGACTTTC. It yields the protein CASSSPGGARAGANVLTF. The chain links TRBV13 to TRBJ2-6; 8 nucleotides line up with TRBD1. The CDR3 is made up of 18 amino acids. The V segment lost 4 bases and the J segment 2 bases; nucleotides outside the gene matches: 10. The V gene's germline CDR1 is PRHDT and CDR2 FYEKMQ (reference sequence).

The V gene is TRBV7-6, the J gene TRBJ2-5; 14 bases match TRBD2. The CDR3 has 16 residues. Losses at the gene ends were 5 bases for V and 6 bases for J; bases not matched to a gene: 8. Germline V gene sequence: CDR1 SGHVS, CDR2 FNYEAQ. Here the CDR3 reads CASSLETSGGAKTQYF. Here the CDR3 DNA reads TGTGCCAGCAGCCTAGAGACTAGCGGGGGGGCAAAGACCCAGTACTTC.

This clone was counted between two and nine times. The chain has TRBV18 and TRBJ1-5, with D perhaps matching TRBD1 (5 bases). The V and J ends lost 2 bases and 6 bases respectively, with 17 bases between them. Germline V gene sequence: CDR1 KGHSH, CDR2 LQKENI. The CDR3 extends over 16 amino acids. CDR3 sequence (DNA): TGTGCCAGCTCACCAAACCAGGCAGGGCCGAGTCAGCCCCAGCATTTT. Translation gives CASSPNQAGPSQPQHF.

This chain links TRBV14 with TRBJ1-1, with TRBD1 as a possible D gene (5 bases). There are 14 residues in the CDR3. The germline CDR1 and CDR2 sequences are SGHDN and FVKESK. The V gene lost 4 bases and the J gene lost 0 bases, with 9 bases spanning the gap. CDR3 DNA: TGTGCCAGCAGCCCGGGGACTGTGAACACTGAAGCTTTCTTT. Translating gives CASSPGTVNTEAFF.

The count of this clone is one. The V gene is TRBV29-1, the J gene TRBJ2-5, with D maybe TRBD1 (5 bases). In germline, CDR1 is SQVTM, CDR2 ANQGSEA. This CDR3 region has 11 residues. CDR3 residues: CRWGQVETQYF. DNA for the CDR3: TGCAGGTGGGGCCAGGTAGAGACCCAGTACTTC.

This clone was seen a single time. The chain carries TRBV7-2 and TRBJ1-1; TRBD1 might be the D (6 bases). This CDR3 spans 16 amino acids. Germline-derived CDR1 and CDR2 are SGHTA and FQGNSA. V was shortened by 4 bases and J by 0 bases, with 15 bases between the two germline ends. This CDR3 reads CASSSIGGAMNTEAFF. CDR3 in DNA: TGTGCCAGCAGCTCCATTGGGGGGGCAATGAACACTGAAGCTTTCTTT.

The chain couples TRBV7-8 to TRBJ2-1; D gene uncertain. CDR1 SGHVS and CDR2 FQNEAQ come from the germline V gene. The CDR3 runs to 16 residues. V was clipped by 5 bases and J by 5 bases, with 19 bases between them. The CDR3 loop reads CASSPSVVGTHNEQFF. The CDR3 DNA reads as TGTGCCAGCAGCCCGAGCGTTGTAGGAACACACAATGAGCAGTTCTTC. The whole variable domain, filled in from reference TRBV7-8 and TRBJ2-1, reads GAGVSQSPRYKVAKRGQDVALRCDPISGHVSLFWYQQALGQGPEFLTYFQNEAQLDKSGLPSDRFFAERPEGSVSTLKIQRTQQEDSAVYLCASSPSVVGTHNEQFFGPGTRLTVL.

As DNA, the CDR3 is TGTGCCACCAGCAGACAGACAGGACACGCAGATACGCAGTATTTT. Its protein product is CATSRQTGHADTQYF. The V and J genes are TRBV15 and TRBJ2-3, with D perhaps TRBD1 (6 bases). Trimming stripped 2 bases from V and 4 bases from J, with 13 bases between. The CDR3 is 15 residues long. Per the germline V gene, CDR1 is LNHNV and CDR2 is YYDKDF (reference sequence).

This chain connects TRBV4-1 to TRBJ1-4, with D perhaps TRBD1 (5 bases). The germline gives CDR1 MGHRA, CDR2 YSYEKL. Trimming left V 0 bases short and J 13 bases short, with 12 bases between. The CDR3 contains 13 residues. CDR3 region: CASSQDASRGLFF. CDR3 DNA sequence: TGCGCCAGCAGCCAAGATGCTTCAAGGGGACTGTTTTTT.

V usage is TRBV12-5 and J usage is TRBJ1-5, with a possible D match to TRBD1 (5 bases). Trimming pared 1 base from V and 4 bases from J, leaving 11 bases between. Germline CDR1 and CDR2: LGHNT and FRNRAP. This CDR3 is built from 15 residues. CDR3 protein: CASGLGVGANQPQHF. The CDR3 DNA sequence: TGTGCTAGTGGTTTGGGGGTAGGGGCAAATCAGCCCCAGCATTTT.

The gene calls are TRBV12-5 and TRBJ1-2; D call uncertain. This CDR3 spans 16 amino acids. V was pared by 0 bases and J by 0 bases, with 11 bases between. Looked up from germline, CDR1 is LGHNT and CDR2 is FRNRAP. CDR3 in DNA: TGTGCTAGTGGTTTGGTACACCCAGTCGCTAACTATGGCTACACCTTC. Its protein is CASGLVHPVANYGYTF.

This clone was seen once. The chain recombines TRBV7-9 with TRBJ2-7, with D possibly TRBD1 on 5 matching bases. This CDR3 has 15 residues. Trimming took off 0 bases at V and 3 bases at J, with 12 bases between the two ends. From germline, CDR1 is SEHNR and CDR2 FQNEAQ (reference sequence). The CDR3, as DNA: TGTGCCAGCAGCTTAGCGCAAGGGGCCTACTACGAGCAGTACTTC. Amino acids: CASSLAQGAYYEQYF.

The chain joins TRBV5-4 to TRBJ2-2; D is undetermined. The CDR3 has 15 amino acids. Germline V gene sequence: CDR1 SGHNT, CDR2 YYREEE (reference sequence). The germline V and J ends were trimmed by 0 bases and 3 bases, with 9 bases remaining between them. CDR3 coding DNA: TGTGCCAGCAGCTTGGGAGTCGGAGACACCGGGGAGCTGTTTTTT. Translating it yields CASSLGVGDTGELFF.

DNA for the CDR3: TGCGCCAGCAGCTTAACCAACCAGGGAGAAAAACTGTTTTTT. This encodes CASSLTNQGEKLFF. The chain recombines TRBV5-1 with TRBJ1-4; TRBD1 is a possible D gene (5 bases). This CDR3 is 14 amino acids long. Trimming cost V 2 bases and J 8 bases, with 13 bases left between them. Germline V CDR1 and CDR2: SGHRS, YFSETQ.